This is a list of T cell receptor beta chains from one sample in a study of blood T cell repertoires in COVID-19. Assay used: immunoSEQ multiplex PCR; TCRdb lists only in-frame clones, some missing. The table shows under 95,000 clones, with 65% to 85% occurring only once. Sequenced input: peripheral blood. All receptors derive from an elderly woman with active or convalescent COVID-19. The CDR3 runs from the conserved cysteine through the conserved F or W. The D gene is left open where the match is weak. Where a row states a size, it is once, few, many or the class of an expanded clone; other rows omit it.

d_call	v_call	j_call	clone_size	cdr3_nt	cdr3_aa
TRBD1	TRBV4-1	TRBJ1-2	once	TGCGCCAGCAGCCCCGGGACAGGGGTATCTTTCTATGGCTACACCTTC	CASSPGTGVSFYGYTF
TRBD2	TRBV4-3	TRBJ2-3	-	TGCGCCAGCAGCCAGTCCCCGGGACTAGCGGGGAAAGATACGCAGTATTTT	CASSQSPGLAGKDTQYF
-	TRBV6-2/TRBV6-3	TRBJ1-1	-	TGTGCCAGCAGTTCCGACAACATGAACACTGAAGCTTTCTTT	CASSSDNMNTEAFF
TRBD1	TRBV19	TRBJ2-5	once	TGTGCCAGTAGTGAGACGGGACAGGGGGCTGGGGAGACCCAGTACTTC	CASSETGQGAGETQYF
-	TRBV6-2/TRBV6-3	TRBJ2-1	once	TGTGCCAGCAGTTATGCGGAATACAATGAGCAGTTCTTC	CASSYAEYNEQFF
TRBD1	TRBV18	TRBJ2-1	-	TGTGCCAGCTCACTGACAGGGTTATACAATGAGCAGTTCTTC	CASSLTGLYNEQFF
TRBD2	TRBV3-1/TRBV3-2	TRBJ2-5	-	TGTGCCAGTTATGGGGGTACTAGCGGCCAAGAGACCCAGTACTTC	CASYGGTSGQETQYF
-	TRBV7-9	TRBJ2-1	few	TGTGCCAGCAGCTTAGTAGGCGGGGACAATGAGCAGTTCTTC	CASSLVGGDNEQFF
-	TRBV6-2/TRBV6-3	TRBJ1-5	-	TGTGCCAGCAGTTACAGCAGGGGACGCGGCAATCAGCCCCAGCATTTT	CASSYSRGRGNQPQHF
-	TRBV2	TRBJ2-5	-	TGTGCCAGCAGTGATTTGGCTAGCTTAGAGACCCAGTACTTC	CASSDLASLETQYF
TRBD1	TRBV5-1	TRBJ2-2	-	TGCGCCAGCAGCTTCGGGACAGGGGCGTCGAACACCGGGGAGCTGTTTTTT	CASSFGTGASNTGELFF
-	TRBV19	TRBJ1-2	-	TGTGCCAGTAGTATAGACCCTCCTCTCGGCTACACCTTC	CASSIDPPLGYTF
TRBD1	TRBV3-1/TRBV3-2	TRBJ2-2	-	TGTGCCAGCAGCGCCCGGGACAGGGACGGGGAGCTGTTTTTT	CASSARDRDGELFF
TRBD2	TRBV6-5	TRBJ2-5	-	TGTGCCAGCAGTTACTCGCCTAGCGGGGGGTTTGAGACCCAGTACTTC	CASSYSPSGGFETQYF
-	TRBV12-2	TRBJ2-6	once	TGTGCAAGTCGCCCCACTAGCGGGAGGGCTCGGGGGGCCAACGTCCTGACTTTC	CASRPTSGRARGANVLTF
-	TRBV11-2	TRBJ2-1	-	TGTGCCAGCAGCTTAGGTGGTGGCGGGGCGGAGTTCTTC	CASSLGGGGAEFF
-	TRBV12-3/TRBV12-4	TRBJ2-1	-	TGTGCCAGCAGTAAGGAGCCTCCCGGGGAGCAGTTCTTC	CASSKEPPGEQFF
-	TRBV7-9	TRBJ1-1	-	TGTGCCAGCAGCATCACTTCGAACACTGAAGCTTTCTTT	CASSITSNTEAFF
TRBD1	TRBV28	TRBJ2-7	few	TGTGCCAGCAGACCGACAGGGAGCTCCTACGAGCAGTACTTC	CASRPTGSSYEQYF
-	TRBV14	TRBJ1-5	-	TGTGCCAGCAGCCAAGGGGAGTACCAGCCCCAGCATTTT	CASSQGEYQPQHF
-	TRBV11-3	TRBJ2-7	-	TGTGCCAGCAGCTTAGTGGCAGATAATGAGCAGTACTTC	CASSLVADNEQYF
-	TRBV15	TRBJ2-3	-	TGTGCCACCAGCAGAGATCCAGGCAGCACAGATACGCAGTATTTT	CATSRDPGSTDTQYF
-	TRBV24-1	TRBJ2-1	-	TGTGCCACCAGTGACGGTTTGGCTAGCTCCTACAATGAGCAGTTCTTC	CATSDGLASSYNEQFF
-	TRBV10-3	TRBJ2-7	-	TGTGCCATCAGTGAGTCCAGCTACGAGCAGTACTTC	CAISESSYEQYF
-	TRBV19	TRBJ1-4	-	TGTGCCAGTAGTCCCGGACAGTCGCCTAATGAAAAACTGTTTTTT	CASSPGQSPNEKLFF
-	TRBV7-2	TRBJ1-6	once	TGTGCCAGCAGCTTAAACAGAGGGAGCTCCTATAATTCACCCCTCCACTTT	CASSLNRGSSYNSPLHF
TRBD1	TRBV10-3	TRBJ1-1	-	TGTGCCATCAGACCAGGACAGGGACTCATGAACACTGAAGCTTTCTTT	CAIRPGQGLMNTEAFF
-	TRBV28	TRBJ2-7	-	TGTGCCAGCAGTTTATCCAGGGATCACTCCTACGAGCAGTACTTC	CASSLSRDHSYEQYF
-	TRBV5-4	TRBJ1-4	-	TGTGCCAGCAGCTCTGGGCAGCTAAATGAAAAACTGTTTTTT	CASSSGQLNEKLFF
TRBD1	TRBV29-1	TRBJ1-1	-	TGCAGCGTAGCCACAGGGGGCGACACTGAAGCTTTCTTT	CSVATGGDTEAFF
-	TRBV24-1	TRBJ1-2	-	TGTGCCACCAGTGAGGGGGCGGGCTATGGCTACACCTTC	CATSEGAGYGYTF
-	TRBV4-2	TRBJ1-3	-	TGTGCCAGCAGCCCAAGGGGTGGAAACACCATATATTTT	CASSPRGGNTIYF
TRBD1	TRBV11-3	TRBJ1-1	-	TGTGCCAGCAGCTTAGATTGGGGACAGGACCCTTGGGATGAAGCTTTCTTT	CASSLDWGQDPWDEAFF
-	TRBV4-1	TRBJ2-1	-	TGCGCCAGCAGCCAGGAAAGGACAGTACACAATGAGCAGTTCTTC	CASSQERTVHNEQFF
TRBD1	TRBV4-1	TRBJ1-4	-	TGCGCCAGCAGCCAGACAGGGGTTCGGGACCCGTTTTTT	CASSQTGVRDPFF
-	TRBV6-2/TRBV6-3	TRBJ1-2	-	TGTGCCAGCAGTTACTCGAGGGTCTATGGCTACACCTTC	CASSYSRVYGYTF
TRBD2	TRBV3-1/TRBV3-2	TRBJ2-1	-	TGTGCCAGCAGCCAAGGGGCCAGCGGGGTGGGAGAGCAGTTCTTC	CASSQGASGVGEQFF
-	TRBV2	TRBJ1-4	once	TGTGCCAGCAGCTCAATTAGACAGACGGAAAAACTGTTTTTT	CASSSIRQTEKLFF
TRBD2	TRBV7-2	TRBJ2-4	-	TGTGCCAGCAGCTTTGCCTCCGGGCCCGGGGGGAACATTCAGTACTTC	CASSFASGPGGNIQYF
TRBD2	TRBV6-4	TRBJ2-1	-	TGTGCCAGCAGCCAGACTAGCGGAAGCTCTAATGAGCAGTTCTTC	CASSQTSGSSNEQFF
TRBD2	TRBV7-9	TRBJ2-1	once	TGTGCCAGCAGCCGACCTATTAGCGGGGATGAGCAGTTCTTC	CASSRPISGDEQFF
-	TRBV9	TRBJ1-1	-	TGTGCCAGCAGCGTAGGAACAGTGGGGAGTACTGAAGCTTTCTTT	CASSVGTVGSTEAFF
-	TRBV7-9	TRBJ2-7	-	TGTGCCAGCAGCTTAGCGCTCGGGGGGCATAACGAGCAGTACTTC	CASSLALGGHNEQYF
TRBD1	TRBV23-1	TRBJ1-2	-	TGCGCCAGCAGCCAACGGGACAGGAGTCTTGATAACTATGGCTACACCTTC	CASSQRDRSLDNYGYTF
-	TRBV28	TRBJ2-1	-	TGTGCCAGCAGTTTAATGCGTTACAATGAGCAGTTCTTC	CASSLMRYNEQFF
TRBD2	TRBV7-7	TRBJ2-5	-	TGTGCCAGCAGCTTTGGACTAGCGGGGGGGCGAGAGACCCAGTACTTC	CASSFGLAGGRETQYF
TRBD1	TRBV3-1/TRBV3-2	TRBJ2-5	-	TGTGCCAGCAGTATGGACAGGGAAGAGACCCAGTACTTC	CASSMDREETQYF
TRBD1	TRBV18	TRBJ1-4	-	TGTGCCAGCTCACCTCTGCATCCGGGACAGGGTCATGAAAAACTGTTTTTT	CASSPLHPGQGHEKLFF
TRBD1	TRBV28	TRBJ1-1	-	TGTGCCAGCATGACAGGGCTGGGAGCTTTCTTT	CASMTGLGAFF
TRBD1	TRBV5-1	TRBJ2-2	once	TGCGCCAGCAGCATAAGGACAGGGACGAACACCGGGGAGCTGTTTTTT	CASSIRTGTNTGELFF
-	TRBV5-6	TRBJ1-1	-	TGTGCCAGCAGCCAAAACAGGGCCATAAGCGCTTTCTTT	CASSQNRAISAFF
-	TRBV5-5	TRBJ2-1	-	TGTGCCAGCAGCTTTTACAGTAACAATGAGCAGTTCTTC	CASSFYSNNEQFF
-	TRBV7-9	TRBJ1-1	-	TGTGCCAGCAGCTTACTTTTTCCGACAATCAACACTGAAGCTTTCTTT	CASSLLFPTINTEAFF
-	TRBV11-2	TRBJ2-7	once	TGTGCCAGCAGCTTACAGGGTTCCTACGAGCAGTACTTC	CASSLQGSYEQYF